A single sample gave rise to the 16 T cell receptor beta chains below, sequenced in a study of molecular identifiers for immune sequencing clone quantification. Via MiXCR, TCRdb re-called the PCR reads, giving one row per CDR3 protein. The data show about 640,000 distinct CDR3 sequences, 20% seen once. The sequencing input was naive CD8+ T cells from blood, with Jurkat cell RNA spiked in. Noted subset: FACS-sorted CD8+CD4-CCR7+CD45RA+ naive T cells. The receptor set was obtained from a human donor in good health. Some libraries in this study had Jurkat cell RNA spiked in.

The DNA for the CDR3 is TGTGCCAGCAGGACTAGCGCCTCTAGCACAGATACGCAGTATTTT. Encoded protein: CASRTSASSTDTQYF. This sequence joins TRBV12-3 or TRBV12-4 and TRBJ2-3, with TRBD2 matching 8 bases. This CDR3 region has 15 residues. The junction had 5 bases not matched to a gene; V was cut back by 6 bases and J by 0 bases.

This clonotype was detected ten times or more. The chain links TRBV20-1 to TRBJ2-5; the D gene is possibly TRBD1 (7 bases). Per germline, CDR1 DFQATT and CDR2 SNEGSKA (reference sequence). V was trimmed by 6 bases and J by 5 bases, leaving 31 bases between them. CDR3 size: 18 residues. The CDR3 region has the DNA TGCAGTGCCAAATACTGGACAGGTGTCAACATTCGGGGGGAGACCCAGTACTTC. Protein sequence: CSAKYWTGVNIRGETQYF.

This chain connects TRBV19 to TRBJ1-5; D remains ambiguous. The ends were cut back, 10 bases at V and 7 bases at J, with 17 bases in the middle. Germline V lookup: CDR1 LNHDA, CDR2 SQIVND (reference sequence). This CDR3 comprises 13 residues. The CDR3 DNA reads TGTGCCACCACTGGAGGTTTTTCACAGCCCCAGCATTTT. Protein sequence: CATTGGFSQPQHF.

A word on this clonotype: Relative to the germline gene, one junction end is altered; a read error may explain this. The chain recombines TRBV9 with TRBJ1-1; D is undetermined. The germline V gene encodes CDR1 SGDLS and CDR2 YYNGEE. The CDR3 contains 12 residues. The DNA for the CDR3 is TGTGCCAGCAGCTCGGGGAGCACTGGAGCTTTCTTT. This gives the protein CASSSGSTGAFF.

The chain links TRBV19 to TRBJ2-2; 7 nucleotides match TRBD1. The germline V gene encodes CDR1 LNHDA and CDR2 SQIVND (reference sequence). This CDR3 comprises 15 residues. V dropped 3 bases and J dropped 6; count of bases not matched to a gene: 7. The CDR3 region has the DNA TGTGCCAGTAGTATTTGGGACAGTCTTCCCGGGGAGCTGTTTTTT. Translated: CASSIWDSLPGELFF.

The rearrangement links TRBV4-3 to TRBJ2-1; D possibly uses TRBD1 or TRBD2 (5 bases each). Per germline, CDR1 LGHNA and CDR2 YSLEER. The CDR3 runs 16 residues. V lost 1 base, J lost 14 bases, and 24 bases lay in between. The CDR3 DNA reads as TGCGCCAGCAGCCAAGGTAGAGAAGAAGTGGGGGAGTCTGAGTTCTTC. It specifies CASSQGREEVGESEFF.

The CDR3 nucleotides read TGTGCCAGCAAACCCGGTACCGGGGAGCTGTTTTTT. Translation: CASKPGTGELFF. The chain is built from TRBV27 and TRBJ2-2; no firm D call. Germline loops: CDR1 MNHEY, CDR2 SMNVEV (reference sequence). This CDR3 is built from 12 residues. V lost 7 bases and J lost 5, with 8 bases in between.

This clonotype was recorded at least ten times. The V and J genes are TRBV7-9 and TRBJ2-5; 10 nucleotides line up with TRBD1. CDR3 length: 15 residues. CDR1 and CDR2 (germline): SEHNR, FQNEAQ (reference sequence). Germline trimming cut 5 bases from V and 2 bases from J; bases unmatched to any gene: 5. Here the CDR3 DNA reads TGTGCCAGCAGCCACCGGACAGGGGGGCAAGAGACCCAGTACTTC. Translating it yields CASSHRTGGQETQYF.

A note on this clonotype: This sequence may be a read error, since a much larger clone differs from it by one base. The V gene is TRBV27, the J gene TRBJ1-5, with a weak D call TRBD1 (6 bases). V was trimmed by 11 bases and J by 0 bases, leaving 29 bases between them. The CDR3 extends over 19 amino acids. Germline assignment: CDR1 MNHEY and CDR2 SMNVEV (reference sequence). In nucleotides, the CDR3 is TGTGCCTCTCGACCGGGGGGGGGGCGTCTCCTTTATAGCAATCAGCCCCAGCATTTT. Encoded protein: CASRPGGGRLLYSNQPQHF.

The genes are TRBV2 and TRBJ1-2; D is possibly TRBD1 (5 bases). This CDR3 is 14 amino acids long. V was pared by 8 bases and J by 0 bases, with 13 bases between. Germline loops: CDR1 SNHLY, CDR2 FYNNEI. As DNA, the CDR3 is TGTGCCAGCGTGGAGACAGAAGCTAACTATGGCTACACCTTC. Residues: CASVETEANYGYTF.

This clonotype was seen a single time. Given a much more abundant clone one base away, this may be a read error. The chain joins TRBV2 to TRBJ1-2, with D uncertain. With 2 bases removed from V and 5 bases from J, the gap between germline ends came to 12 bases. The CDR3 has 14 residues. Germline CDR1 is SNHLY and CDR2 is FYNNEI. The CDR3 coding sequence is TGTGCCAGCAGTGAAATGGATAGGCCGTATGGCTACACCTTC. Translated, it gives CASSEMDRPYGYTF.

This clonotype was observed many times. This chain connects TRBV11-2 to TRBJ2-1; D uncertain. Trimming left V 1 base short and J 2 bases short, with 6 bases between. The CDR3 length is 14 residues. In germline, CDR1 is SGHAT, CDR2 FQNNGV. The CDR3 DNA sequence: TGTGCCAGCAGCTTAGGCCCCCCCTACAATGAGCAGTTCTTC. Encoded protein: CASSLGPPYNEQFF.

This clonotype was picked up many times. CDR3 sequence (DNA): TGTGCCAGCAGCTTGGAGGGACCGAGCACAGATACGCAGTATTTT. The encoded protein is CASSLEGPSTDTQYF. V gene TRBV7-9 combines with J gene TRBJ2-3; the D gene is possibly TRBD2 (6 bases). The germline CDR1 and CDR2 sequences are SEHNR and FQNEAQ (reference sequence). The CDR3 covers 15 residues. With 3 bases removed from V and 0 bases from J, the gap between germline ends came to 10 bases.

This clonotype showed up many times. This chain uses TRBV9 with TRBJ2-3; perhaps TRBD2 as D (6 bases). This CDR3 contains 15 residues. Germline assignment: CDR1 SGDLS and CDR2 YYNGEE. V lost 0 bases to trimming and J lost 2 bases, with 10 bases between them. The CDR3 nucleotides are TGTGCCAGCAGCGTAGCTCCGGGACTCACAGATACGCAGTATTTT. Protein: CASSVAPGLTDTQYF. Looking up the rest from reference TRBV9 and TRBJ2-3 gives the full variable domain: DSGVTQTPKHLITATGQRVTLRCSPRSGDLSVYWYQQSLDQGLQFLIQYYNGEERAKGNILERFSAQQFPDLHSELNLSSLELGDSALYFCASSVAPGLTDTQYFGPGTRLTVL.

This clonotype was observed a few times. The chain combines TRBV19 with TRBJ1-6; D remains unclear. Germline V lookup: CDR1 LNHDA, CDR2 SQIVND (reference sequence). Trimming cost V 2 bases and J 7 bases, with 15 bases left between them. The CDR3 has 16 amino acids. The CDR3 here is CASSINDIRRNSPLHF. The CDR3 nucleotides read TGTGCCAGTAGTATAAACGACATTAGACGGAATTCACCCCTCCACTTT.

The rearrangement uses TRBV7-6 and TRBJ2-7, with 13 bases identical to TRBD2. The CDR3 is 20 amino acids. Per the germline V gene, CDR1 is SGHVS and CDR2 is FNYEAQ. V shed 1 base and J 1 base; nucleotides not matched to a gene: 13. The CDR3 loop reads CASSLDRPGLAGTTSYEQYF. CDR3 DNA: TGTGCCAGCAGCTTAGACCGGCCGGGACTAGCGGGAACCACGTCCTACGAGCAGTACTTC.